This T cell receptor (beta chain) originates from a study of T-cell reconstitution after alpha-beta-depleted transplantation in children. Per germline, CDR1 PRHDT and CDR2 FYEKMQ (reference sequence). Trimming left V 5 bases short and J 4 bases short, with 8 bases between. CDR3 size: 12 residues. Preparation of the TCRbeta library used unique molecular identifiers. TCRdb itself ran the PCR reads through MiXCR, one entry per CDR3 protein. The table lists 200,000 to 250,000 distinct CDR3 sequences, 6.5% to 10% of them singletons. At least ten counts were recorded for this clonotype. Here the sequenced sample was PBMCs, mostly from graft donor cells, taken 180 days after TCRalphabeta/CD19-depleted stem cell transplant. The chain is built from TRBV13 and TRBJ1-2; D is unresolved. This clonotype was obtained from a male patient aged 5 to 17 who had a stem cell transplant for acute lymphoblastic leukemia, so the T cells may come from the graft donor. CDR3 DNA: TGTGCCAGCAGCAGGCTTTCCTATGGCTACACCTTC. Translating it yields CASSRLSYGYTF.